This T cell receptor (beta chain) stems from a study of OX40 agonist ivuxolimab in advanced cancers. Study as a whole: Ivuxolimab was administered intravenously to patients at 0.01 to 10 mg/kg every 2 weeks. Study results and caveats: Part of the nonresponder group also had normalized T-cell clonal expansion that was low. The 0.1-3.0 mg/kg partial responders had among the lowest clonal expansion.

Concerning this clone itself: Its antigen remains unidentified.

Measured with immunoSEQ multiplex PCR; TCRdb has only the in-frame clones, and not every one. This repertoire shows about 93,000 clones, about 92% found once; its top ten account for more than 0.5%. The sample was CD4+ or CD8+ T cells sorted from blood, taken in a trial of the OX40 agonist ivuxolimab. The sequence derives from an adult with an advanced solid tumor such as melanoma, head and neck, liver or kidney cancer.

CDR3 sequence (DNA): TGCGCCAGCAGCTTGGCGGGACAGCCCTTCTACGAGCAGTACTTC. This codes for CASSLAGQPFYEQYF. This chain uses TRBV5-1 with TRBJ2-7; the match to TRBD1 covers 7 bases. Germline V gene sequence: CDR1 SGHRS, CDR2 YFSETQ. V trimming: 0 bases; J trimming: 3 bases; junction bases outside the gene matches: 6. The CDR3 is made up of 15 amino acids.